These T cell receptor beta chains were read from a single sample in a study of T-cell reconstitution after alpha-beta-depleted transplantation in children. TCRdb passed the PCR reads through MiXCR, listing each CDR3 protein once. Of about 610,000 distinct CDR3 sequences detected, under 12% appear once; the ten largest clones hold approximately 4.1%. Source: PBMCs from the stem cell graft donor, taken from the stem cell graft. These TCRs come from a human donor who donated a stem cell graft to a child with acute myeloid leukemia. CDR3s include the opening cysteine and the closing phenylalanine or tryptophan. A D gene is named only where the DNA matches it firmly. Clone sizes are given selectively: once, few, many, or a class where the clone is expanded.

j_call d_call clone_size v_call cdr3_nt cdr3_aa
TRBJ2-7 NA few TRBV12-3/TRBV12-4 TGTGCCAGCAGTTCCTCCCCGGCAGGGGGGTTTCCGGAAGAGCAGTACTTC CASSSSPAGGFPEEQYF
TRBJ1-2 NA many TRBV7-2 TGTGCCAGCAGCCCTAGACAGTCCTATGGCTACACCTTC CASSPRQSYGYTF
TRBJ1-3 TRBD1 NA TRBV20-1 TGCAGTGCTCCCTCGGACAGGGGAGACACCATATATTTT CSAPSDRGDTIYF
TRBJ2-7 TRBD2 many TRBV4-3 TGCGCCAGCAGCCAAGTAGGACTAGCGGGCCCCATCTACGAGCAGTACTTC CASSQVGLAGPIYEQYF
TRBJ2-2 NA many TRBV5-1 TGCGCCAGCAGCCCTGGATCTCTAACCGGGGAGCTGTTTTTT CASSPGSLTGELFF
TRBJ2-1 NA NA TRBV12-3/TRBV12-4 TGTGCCAGCAGTTCACCGGGCCTATACAATGAGCAGTTCTTC CASSSPGLYNEQFF
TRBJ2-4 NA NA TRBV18 TGTGCCAGCTCACCCCCGGGCCTGGAGTCCAAAAACATTCAGTACTTC CASSPPGLESKNIQYF
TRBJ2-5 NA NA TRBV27 TGTGCCAGCAGTTTCCTTAGGACCGATTACCAAGAGACCCAGTACTTC CASSFLRTDYQETQYF
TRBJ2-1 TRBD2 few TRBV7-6 TGTGCCAGCAGCCACCTATTTCAAGTGGCTAGCGGGAGTGGTGAGCAGTTCTTC CASSHLFQVASGSGEQFF
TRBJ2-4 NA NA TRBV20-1 TGCAGTGCTAGCTTGGCGCGAGGTTACTTC CSASLARGYF
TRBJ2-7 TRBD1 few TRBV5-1 TGCGCCAGCAGCTGGAAGGACAGGGACGAGCAGTACTTC CASSWKDRDEQYF
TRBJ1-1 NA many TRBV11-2 TGTGCCAGCAGCTTAGGGACGGCAATGGGCACTGAAGCTTTCTTT CASSLGTAMGTEAFF
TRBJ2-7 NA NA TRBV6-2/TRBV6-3 TGTGCCAGCAGGAAGGGACGGGTCGCCTACGAGCAGTACTTC CASRKGRVAYEQYF
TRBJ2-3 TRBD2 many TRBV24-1 TGTGCCACCAGTGCCCCCTTAGCGGGAGGGAGCACAGATACGCAGTATTTT CATSAPLAGGSTDTQYF
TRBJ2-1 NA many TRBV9 TGTGCCAGCAGCGTAGGACTAGTGGTCGTCAATGAGCAGTTCTTC CASSVGLVVVNEQFF
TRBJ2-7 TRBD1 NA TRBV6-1 TGTGCCAGCAGTGAATCCGGGACAGGGAAATACGAGCAGTACTTC CASSESGTGKYEQYF
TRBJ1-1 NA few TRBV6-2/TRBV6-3 TGTGCCAGCAGTCAAGATTTCACTGAAGCTTTCTTT CASSQDFTEAFF
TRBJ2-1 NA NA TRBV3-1 TGTGCCAGCAGCCAAGCCCTAGCGCCCCCCTACAATGAGCAGTTCTTC CASSQALAPPYNEQFF
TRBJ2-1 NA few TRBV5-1 TGCGCCAGCACTGACCCCACCCCGGAGCAGTTCTTC CASTDPTPEQFF
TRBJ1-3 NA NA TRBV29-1 TGCAGCGTTGGACAGTCCTCTGGAAACACCATATATTTT CSVGQSSGNTIYF
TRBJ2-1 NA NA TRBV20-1 TGCAGTGCTAGAGACCCAGACCTATCGAACAATGAGCAGTTCTTC CSARDPDLSNNEQFF
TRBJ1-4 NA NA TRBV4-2 TGTGCCAGCAGCCAAGATGGTGAGACTTATAATGAAAAACTGTTTTTT CASSQDGETYNEKLFF
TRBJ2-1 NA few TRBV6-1 TGTGCCAGCGCCCGCGGTGAGCAGTTCTTC CASARGEQFF
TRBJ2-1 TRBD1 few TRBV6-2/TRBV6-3 TGTGCCAGCAGTTACTCCGGGACAGGCTACTCCTACAATGAGCAGTTCTTC CASSYSGTGYSYNEQFF
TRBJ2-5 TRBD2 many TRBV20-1 TGCAGTGCTGTACTAGCGGGGGGGATGGAGACCCAGTACTTC CSAVLAGGMETQYF
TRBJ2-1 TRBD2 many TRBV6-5 TGTGCCAGCAGTTATCTGCTAGCGGGAGATGTGAATGAGCAGTTCTTC CASSYLLAGDVNEQFF
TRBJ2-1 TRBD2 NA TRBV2 TGTGCCAGCAGTGATGGGAGGACTAGCGGGAGCGGTGAGCAGTTCTTC CASSDGRTSGSGEQFF
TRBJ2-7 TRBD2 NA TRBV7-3 TGTGCCAGCAGCCTCGGACTAGCGGGAGGGGTCCACGAGCAGTACTTC CASSLGLAGGVHEQYF
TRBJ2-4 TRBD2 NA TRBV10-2 TGCGCCAGCAGTGGGAATGGGACTAGCCGAGCCAAAAACATTCAGTACTTC CASSGNGTSRAKNIQYF
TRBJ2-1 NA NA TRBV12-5 TGTGCTAGTGCTCCCCCAGCGGTCGAGAATGAGCAGTTCTTC CASAPPAVENEQFF
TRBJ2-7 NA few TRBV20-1 TGCAGTGCTAGAAGTTTCGTCGGACAGACCTACGAGCAGTACTTC CSARSFVGQTYEQYF
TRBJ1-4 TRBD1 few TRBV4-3 TGCGCCAGCAGCCAAGGTGTAGACAGGGGGGGGGAAAAACTGTTTTTT CASSQGVDRGGEKLFF
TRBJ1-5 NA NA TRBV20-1 TGCAGTGCTAGAGTAGCAGGGAATCAGCCCCAGCATTTT CSARVAGNQPQHF
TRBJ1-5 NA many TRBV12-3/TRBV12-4 TGTGCCAGCAGTTTTGGGTTGGGGGATCAGCCCCAGCATTTT CASSFGLGDQPQHF
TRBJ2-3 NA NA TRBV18 TGTGCCAGCTCACCATCCAGCCCCTACACAGATACGCAGTATTTT CASSPSSPYTDTQYF
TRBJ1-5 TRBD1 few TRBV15 TGTGCCACCAGCAGACAGGGGGACAATCAGCCCCAGCATTTT CATSRQGDNQPQHF
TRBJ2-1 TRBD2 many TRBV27 TGTGCCAGCAGTTTTGGCCTAGCGGGAGACAATGAGCAGTTCTTC CASSFGLAGDNEQFF
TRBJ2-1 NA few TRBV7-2 TGTGCCAGCAGCTCCTCCCGTTCGGTAAGCTCCTACAATGAGCAGTTCTTC CASSSSRSVSSYNEQFF
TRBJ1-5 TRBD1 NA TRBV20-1 TGCAGTGCTCGACTTACAGGGGGATACGAACAGCCCCAGCATTTT CSARLTGGYEQPQHF
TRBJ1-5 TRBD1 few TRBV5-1 TGCGCCAGCAGCTTGGGACAGGGGAAAGGTCAGCCCCAGCATTTT CASSLGQGKGQPQHF
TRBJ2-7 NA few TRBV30 TGTGCCTGGAGTGGTCAGTATGGGAACGAGCAGTACTTC CAWSGQYGNEQYF
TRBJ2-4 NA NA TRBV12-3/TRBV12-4 TGTGCCAGCAGTTTTACAGGGACCCCCAAAAACATTCAGTACTTC CASSFTGTPKNIQYF
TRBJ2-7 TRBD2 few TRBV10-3 TGTGCCATCAGTGATCCGACTAGCGGGAGTTCCTACGAGCAGTACTTC CAISDPTSGSSYEQYF
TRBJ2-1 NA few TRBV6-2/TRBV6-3 TGTGCCAGCAGCCAGAGCGGCCCGGCCTACAATGAGCAGTTCTTC CASSQSGPAYNEQFF
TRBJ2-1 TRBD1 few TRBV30 TGTGCCTGGACAGGGACAGTTACACGGAATGAGCAGTTCTTC CAWTGTVTRNEQFF
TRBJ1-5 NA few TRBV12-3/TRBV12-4 TGTGCCAGCAGTTTTTGGGGGCTTGATCAGCCCCAGCATTTT CASSFWGLDQPQHF
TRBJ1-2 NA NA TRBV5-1 TGCGCCAGCAGCTTGGAAGTGGGGCACTATGGCTACACCTTC CASSLEVGHYGYTF
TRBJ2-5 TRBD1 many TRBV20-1 TGCAGTGCTAGAATCGGGACAGCCCAAGAGACCCAGTACTTC CSARIGTAQETQYF
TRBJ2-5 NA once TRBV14 TGTGCCAGCAGCCAAATGTTGTTAAGCAGAAAAGAGACCCAGTACTTC CASSQMLLSRKETQYF
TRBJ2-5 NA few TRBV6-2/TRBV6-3 TGTGCCAGCAGTGGGCCGACATTTCAAGAGACCCAGTACTTC CASSGPTFQETQYF
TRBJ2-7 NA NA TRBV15 TGTGCCACCAGCAGAGACCCAGGCCTTACCTACGAGCAGTACTTC CATSRDPGLTYEQYF
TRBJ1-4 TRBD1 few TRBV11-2 TGTGCCAGCAGCTTAGGGACGAGGACAGGGGTCGAAAAACTGTTTTTT CASSLGTRTGVEKLFF
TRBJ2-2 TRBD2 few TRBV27 TGTGCCAGCACCAGGACTAGCCCGGCCGGGGAGCTGTTTTTT CASTRTSPAGELFF
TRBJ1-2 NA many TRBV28 TGTGCCAGCACCTACCTGAATAACTATGGCTACACCTTC CASTYLNNYGYTF
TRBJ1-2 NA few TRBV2 TGTGCCAGCATCCAAGAACATGAAGATGGCTACACCTTC CASIQEHEDGYTF
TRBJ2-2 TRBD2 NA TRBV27 TGTGCCAGCAGTGGACTAGCGGATTACACCGGGGAGCTGTTTTTT CASSGLADYTGELFF
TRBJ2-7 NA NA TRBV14 TGTGCCACCAACGAGGGTGTTGGCTACGAGCAGTACTTC CATNEGVGYEQYF